The clone carrying this TCR beta chain turned up a few times. Its antigen is not identified. The data are from a study of beta chain features in type 1 diabetes. The study's findings and limits: A PCR bias possibly favoring shorter templates would apply equally to patients and controls. People with Type 1 diabetes carried modestly yet significantly shorter TCRB CDR3s in all four CD4+ subsets. VDJ junctions sequenced from type 1 diabetes patients showed fewer insertions and more deletions.

Per donor, one heparinised blood draw averaged approximately 110 mL. Each of the CD4+ naive, central memory, regulatory and stem cell-like memory populations was sorted via CD45RO/CCR7/CD25/CD127/CD95/CD27. The V and J ends lost 7 bases and 4 bases, in that order; junction bases with no gene match: 11. CDR1 and CDR2 (germline): MNHEY, SVGAGI. CDR3 length equals 15 residues. The study reverse transcribed the entire isolated RNA, so it sequenced expressed TCRB transcripts. The data were produced by immunoSEQ multiplex PCR, yet TCRdb's version contains in-frame clones alone and is incomplete. The sample comprises approximately 730,000 clones, under 15% of which are singletons, and 0.02% to 0.025% rests with the top ten.

The material sequenced was naive CD4+ T cells from blood. The chain employs TRBV6-5 and TRBJ1-1; TRBD1 matches at 8 bases. This sequence was found in a young man with type 1 diabetes. For the CDR3, the DNA is TGTGCCAGCACCCCTACAGTGACAGGGGCCACTGAAGCTTTCTTT. The encoded protein is CASTPTVTGATEAFF.